The entry below describes one T cell receptor beta chain. Germline CDR1 reads LNHNV; CDR2 reads YYDKDF (reference sequence). The germline V and J ends were trimmed by 0 bases and 7 bases, with 16 bases remaining between them. This CDR3 is 15 amino acids long. This record comes from a study of CD8 T cells in ankylosing spondylitis. TCRdb processed the 5' RACE reads anew with MiXCR; each CDR3 protein has one entry. This table holds 250,000 to 350,000 distinct CDR3 sequences, roughly 20% found once. The chain links TRBV15 to TRBJ2-7; tentatively, D is TRBD1 or TRBD2 (5 bases each). The sequence derives from a female donor with ankylosing spondylitis or in good health (not recorded which). Specimen: blood, either unsorted or a sorted T cell fraction (not recorded which). CDR3 sequence (DNA): TGTGCCACCAGCAGAGATCCGGGGCTTCTACGAGAGCAGTACTTC. Residues: CATSRDPGLLREQYF.